This T cell receptor (beta chain) was sequenced for a study of OX40 agonist ivuxolimab in advanced cancers. The CDR3 is 16 residues long. CDR1 SGDLS and CDR2 YYNGEE come from the germline V gene. The trim removed 0 bases at V and 7 bases at J, leaving 4 bases unmatched. Sequencing used immunoSEQ multiplex PCR; TCRdb keeps in-frame clones, though not all of them. The table lists roughly 100,000 clones, around 80% of them singletons. The rearrangement links TRBV9 to TRBJ2-1, with 13 bases aligning to TRBD2. The source was CD4+ or CD8+ T cells sorted from blood, collected in a trial of the OX40 agonist ivuxolimab. The clonotype originates from an adult with an advanced solid tumor such as melanoma, head and neck, liver or kidney cancer. CDR3 sequence: CASSVETSGRANEQFF. For the CDR3, the DNA is TGTGCCAGCAGCGTAGAAACTAGCGGGAGGGCTAATGAGCAGTTCTTC.